The source of this T cell receptor (beta chain) is a study of post-analysis software for immune sequencing data. Researchers reported that TCR beta cDNA libraries carried unique molecular identifiers. TCRdb independently ran MiXCR on the PCR reads; one entry per CDR3 protein. The sample consists of hundreds of thousands of distinct CDR3 sequences, approximately 30% of them appearing once. J gave up 4 bases and V 4 bases, and 6 bases lay outside the gene matches. This CDR3 is built from 14 residues. Germline lookup yields CDR1 LGHDT and CDR2 YNNKEL (reference sequence). Note on this clonotype: Its antigen is undetermined.

Study conclusions and caveats: With TRBV5-6, TRBV5-1 and TRBV20-1 included, about five TRBV segments were more frequent in patients than in controls.

Material for sequencing was blood. The chain carries TRBV3-1 and TRBJ2-7; 8 positions match TRBD2. The clonotype was recovered from a girl between 5 and 17 years old with multiple sclerosis. CDR3 loop: CASSLAGPEYEQYF. CDR3 nucleotide sequence: TGTGCCAGCAGCCTAGCGGGACCGGAATACGAGCAGTACTTC.